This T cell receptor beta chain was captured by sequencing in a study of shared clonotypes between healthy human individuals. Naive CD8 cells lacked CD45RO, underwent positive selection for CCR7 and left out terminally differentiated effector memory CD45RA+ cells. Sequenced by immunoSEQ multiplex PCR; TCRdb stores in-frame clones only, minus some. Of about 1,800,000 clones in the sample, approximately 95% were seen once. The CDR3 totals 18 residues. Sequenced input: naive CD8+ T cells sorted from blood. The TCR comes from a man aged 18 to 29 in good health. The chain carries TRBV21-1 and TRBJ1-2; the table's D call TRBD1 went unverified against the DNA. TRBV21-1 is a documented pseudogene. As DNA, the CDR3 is TGTGCCAGCAGCAAACGCCACCAGCGGCAGGGGTATAACTATGGCTACACCTTC. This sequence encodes CASSKRHQRQGYNYGYTF.